This T cell receptor (beta chain) was identified in a study of blood T cells in healthy people across ages. To note about this clonotype: Its antigen is unidentified.

Looked up from germline, CDR1 is SGHTA and CDR2 is FQGNSA. This CDR3 comprises 14 residues. Primed by a sample-barcoded 5' primer and a J-beta primer mix, a second PCR proceeded for about 7 to 11 cycles. TCRdb independently ran MiXCR on the 5' RACE reads; one entry per CDR3 protein. This sample has about 1.8 million distinct CDR3 sequences; less than 50% occur once, and the top ten carry less than 2.5%. General observations from the study: It was the long-lived donors that had more naive CD4+ cells and higher diversity than aged donors.

The origin of this receptor is a woman in her forties in good health. Sequencing input: blood. The chain is built from TRBV7-2 and TRBJ2-4; weak D call: TRBD2 (5 bases). The J call is doubtful: the DNA matches TRBJ2-7 better. CDR3 sequence: CASSFEGWGDEQYF. The CDR3 nucleotides are TGTGCCAGCAGCTTCGAGGGTTGGGGTGACGAGCAGTACTTC.